These T cell receptor beta chains were read from a single sample in a study of cytotoxic CD8 clonotypes in ibrutinib-treated CLL. Generated by immunoSEQ multiplex PCR, the TCRdb table keeps only in-frame clones and is missing some. The sample includes 55,000 to 80,000 clones, over 75% of them seen just once. Sequencing was performed on PBMCs, taken after 12 months of ibrutinib treatment. The receptors were sampled from a human donor with chronic lymphocytic leukemia. The CDR3 runs from the conserved cysteine through the conserved F or W. Fields, in order: V gene, clone size, D gene, J gene, CDR3 protein, CDR3 DNA. The D gene is left open where the match is weak. The size entry is marked missing in some rows and otherwise reads once, few, many or a size class.

v_call: TRBV28; clone_size: once; d_call: -; j_call: TRBJ1-4; cdr3_aa: CASSLPKDSATNEKLFF; cdr3_nt: TGTGCCAGCAGTCTACCCAAAGACAGTGCAACTAATGAAAAACTGTTTTTT
v_call: TRBV4-3; clone_size: -; d_call: -; j_call: TRBJ2-7; cdr3_aa: CASSQDIRSSYEQYF; cdr3_nt: TGCGCCAGCAGCCAAGACATCCGGAGCTCCTACGAGCAGTACTTC
v_call: TRBV6-1; clone_size: once; d_call: -; j_call: TRBJ2-7; cdr3_aa: CASKGVSSEQYF; cdr3_nt: TGTGCCAGCAAGGGGGTTTCTAGCGAGCAGTACTTC
v_call: TRBV27; clone_size: -; d_call: TRBD1; j_call: TRBJ2-1; cdr3_aa: CASSLWGDRSSYNEQFF; cdr3_nt: TGTGCCAGCAGTTTATGGGGGGACAGGAGCTCCTACAATGAGCAGTTCTTC
v_call: TRBV6-4; clone_size: -; d_call: -; j_call: TRBJ2-3; cdr3_aa: CASREGVGTDTQYF; cdr3_nt: TGTGCCAGCCGAGAAGGCGTGGGCACAGATACGCAGTATTTT
v_call: TRBV9; clone_size: once; d_call: -; j_call: TRBJ2-3; cdr3_aa: CASSVALTALDTSTDTQYF; cdr3_nt: TGTGCCAGCAGCGTAGCCCTCACTGCCCTCGACACTAGCACAGATACGCAGTATTTT
v_call: TRBV7-3; clone_size: -; d_call: -; j_call: TRBJ1-1; cdr3_aa: CASSLGRENTEAFF; cdr3_nt: TGTGCCAGCAGCTTAGGCAGGGAGAACACTGAAGCTTTCTTT
v_call: TRBV2; clone_size: -; d_call: TRBD1; j_call: TRBJ1-2; cdr3_aa: CASRGQGYGYTF; cdr3_nt: TGTGCCAGCAGGGGACAGGGGTATGGCTACACCTTC
v_call: TRBV18; clone_size: -; d_call: TRBD1; j_call: TRBJ2-3; cdr3_aa: CASSPGQLSTDTQYF; cdr3_nt: TGTGCCAGCTCACCGGGACAGCTAAGCACAGATACGCAGTATTTT
v_call: TRBV25-1; clone_size: -; d_call: TRBD1; j_call: TRBJ2-1; cdr3_aa: CASHDHGTGGRNEQFF; cdr3_nt: TGTGCCAGCCACGATCACGGTACAGGGGGAAGGAATGAGCAGTTCTTC
v_call: TRBV18; clone_size: -; d_call: TRBD2; j_call: TRBJ2-3; cdr3_aa: CASSPVGGPSDTQYF; cdr3_nt: TGTGCCAGCTCACCAGTGGGAGGGCCGTCAGATACGCAGTATTTT
v_call: TRBV19; clone_size: once; d_call: -; j_call: TRBJ1-1; cdr3_aa: CASSLGRDTEAFF; cdr3_nt: TGTGCCAGTAGTTTGGGGCGTGACACTGAAGCTTTCTTT
v_call: TRBV29-1; clone_size: few; d_call: -; j_call: TRBJ1-2; cdr3_aa: CSVGDSYAQGYTF; cdr3_nt: TGCAGCGTTGGAGACAGCTACGCGCAAGGCTACACCTTC
v_call: TRBV5-1; clone_size: -; d_call: TRBD2; j_call: TRBJ2-7; cdr3_aa: CASSLGTSGETTYYEQYF; cdr3_nt: TGCGCCAGCAGCTTAGGGACTAGCGGGGAGACCACTTACTACGAGCAGTACTTC
v_call: TRBV9; clone_size: -; d_call: -; j_call: TRBJ2-5; cdr3_aa: CASSAAVVRETQYF; cdr3_nt: TGTGCCAGCAGCGCCGCGGTAGTGAGAGAGACCCAGTACTTC
v_call: TRBV29-1; clone_size: -; d_call: -; j_call: TRBJ2-5; cdr3_aa: CSVDSQGQETQYF; cdr3_nt: TGCAGCGTGGACTCACAGGGTCAAGAGACCCAGTACTTC
v_call: TRBV5-4; clone_size: -; d_call: TRBD2; j_call: TRBJ2-7; cdr3_aa: CASSLELAGRRREQYF; cdr3_nt: TGTGCCAGCAGCTTGGAACTAGCGGGGCGTCGAAGGGAGCAGTACTTC
v_call: TRBV7-2; clone_size: -; d_call: -; j_call: TRBJ1-5; cdr3_aa: CASNPGPGQPQHF; cdr3_nt: TGTGCCAGCAATCCGGGACCCGGACAGCCCCAGCATTTT
v_call: TRBV4-1; clone_size: -; d_call: -; j_call: TRBJ1-1; cdr3_aa: CASSQFTDTEAFF; cdr3_nt: TGCGCCAGCAGCCAATTTACGGATACTGAAGCTTTCTTT
v_call: TRBV6-5; clone_size: few; d_call: -; j_call: TRBJ1-1; cdr3_aa: CASSPAYSGAFF; cdr3_nt: TGTGCCAGCAGTCCGGCATACAGTGGAGCTTTCTTT
v_call: TRBV7-3; clone_size: -; d_call: -; j_call: TRBJ1-1; cdr3_aa: CASSLYEVGNTEAFF; cdr3_nt: TGTGCCAGCAGCTTATATGAGGTGGGGAACACTGAAGCTTTCTTT
v_call: TRBV5-1; clone_size: -; d_call: -; j_call: TRBJ1-2; cdr3_aa: CASSLSEFYGYTF; cdr3_nt: TGCGCCAGCAGCCTCAGTGAATTCTATGGCTACACCTTC
v_call: TRBV27; clone_size: -; d_call: TRBD1; j_call: TRBJ1-5; cdr3_aa: CASSFISQGGPWAYQPQHF; cdr3_nt: TGTGCCAGCAGTTTTATCAGTCAGGGGGGCCCCTGGGCGTATCAGCCCCAGCATTTT
v_call: TRBV7-2; clone_size: -; d_call: TRBD2; j_call: TRBJ2-3; cdr3_aa: CASSSGLADANTDTQYF; cdr3_nt: TGTGCCAGCAGCTCGGGACTAGCGGACGCGAACACAGATACGCAGTATTTT
v_call: TRBV4-2; clone_size: once; d_call: -; j_call: TRBJ2-1; cdr3_aa: CASSQALAETYNEQFF; cdr3_nt: TGTGCCAGCAGCCAAGCCTTAGCGGAAACTTACAATGAGCAGTTCTTC
v_call: TRBV5-1; clone_size: -; d_call: -; j_call: TRBJ2-2; cdr3_aa: CASSQETWNTGELFF; cdr3_nt: TGCGCCAGCAGCCAGGAAACTTGGAACACCGGGGAGCTGTTTTTT
v_call: TRBV7-3; clone_size: -; d_call: -; j_call: TRBJ2-3; cdr3_aa: CASSTQGGF; cdr3_nt: TGTGCCAGCAGCACTCAAGGAGGATTT
v_call: TRBV5-1; clone_size: -; d_call: TRBD2; j_call: TRBJ2-3; cdr3_aa: CASRLGLAGADTQYF; cdr3_nt: TGCGCCAGCAGACTCGGACTAGCGGGAGCAGATACGCAGTATTTT
v_call: TRBV4-2; clone_size: -; d_call: -; j_call: TRBJ2-2; cdr3_aa: CASSQDFAEYTGELFF; cdr3_nt: TGTGCCAGCAGCCAAGATTTTGCGGAGTACACCGGGGAGCTGTTTTTT
v_call: TRBV4-1; clone_size: -; d_call: -; j_call: TRBJ2-7; cdr3_aa: CASSQDDSAYEQYF; cdr3_nt: TGCGCCAGCAGCCAAGATGACAGCGCCTACGAGCAGTACTTC
v_call: TRBV28; clone_size: -; d_call: TRBD1; j_call: TRBJ2-5; cdr3_aa: CASSYRGLKTQYF; cdr3_nt: TGTGCCAGCAGTTACAGGGGGCTGAAGACCCAGTACTTC
v_call: TRBV12-2; clone_size: -; d_call: -; j_call: TRBJ2-6; cdr3_aa: CASRLGGFGTFASGISSGANVLTF; cdr3_nt: -
v_call: TRBV7-9; clone_size: -; d_call: -; j_call: TRBJ2-5; cdr3_aa: CASSLATPGETQYF; cdr3_nt: TGTGCCAGCAGCTTAGCGACCCCCGGGGAGACCCAGTACTTC
v_call: TRBV28; clone_size: -; d_call: -; j_call: TRBJ2-7; cdr3_aa: CASTEVRSGEQYF; cdr3_nt: TGTGCCAGCACCGAAGTCAGGTCTGGGGAGCAGTACTTC
v_call: TRBV6-1; clone_size: -; d_call: -; j_call: TRBJ1-3; cdr3_aa: CASSGGHLSGNTIYF; cdr3_nt: TGTGCCAGCAGTGGCGGACACCTCTCTGGAAACACCATATATTTT
v_call: TRBV2; clone_size: -; d_call: -; j_call: TRBJ2-3; cdr3_aa: CASSRSWVLLGGTADTQYF; cdr3_nt: TGTGCCAGCAGCCGAAGTTGGGTGTTGCTTGGCGGTACCGCGGATACGCAGTATTTT
v_call: TRBV5-8; clone_size: few; d_call: -; j_call: TRBJ1-4; cdr3_aa: CASSLIGATNEKLFF; cdr3_nt: TGTGCCAGCAGCTTGATCGGGGCAACTAATGAAAAACTGTTTTTT
v_call: TRBV21-1; clone_size: -; d_call: -; j_call: TRBJ2-3; cdr3_aa: CASSIPSCTRADTQYF; cdr3_nt: TGTGCCAGCAGCATCCCTTCTTGTACCCGAGCAGATACGCAGTATTTT
v_call: TRBV6-5; clone_size: -; d_call: TRBD1; j_call: TRBJ1-4; cdr3_aa: CASSKQGANNEKLFF; cdr3_nt: TGTGCCAGCAGTAAACAGGGGGCGAATAATGAAAAACTGTTTTTT
v_call: TRBV9; clone_size: -; d_call: TRBD2; j_call: TRBJ2-2; cdr3_aa: CASSTGLAGLGAGELFF; cdr3_nt: TGTGCCAGCAGCACGGGACTAGCGGGGTTGGGGGCCGGGGAGCTGTTTTTT
v_call: TRBV4-1; clone_size: -; d_call: TRBD2; j_call: TRBJ2-7; cdr3_aa: CASSQTGTRAYEQYF; cdr3_nt: TGCGCCAGCAGCCAAACCGGGACTAGGGCCTACGAGCAGTACTTC
v_call: TRBV6-5; clone_size: -; d_call: -; j_call: TRBJ2-7; cdr3_aa: CASSYSGRGYEQYF; cdr3_nt: TGTGCCAGCAGTTACTCGGGCAGGGGCTACGAGCAGTACTTC
v_call: TRBV7-2; clone_size: -; d_call: -; j_call: TRBJ1-4; cdr3_aa: CASSLVQSTNEKLFF; cdr3_nt: TGTGCCAGCAGCTTAGTCCAGTCAACTAATGAAAAACTGTTTTTT
v_call: TRBV6-5; clone_size: -; d_call: -; j_call: TRBJ2-7; cdr3_aa: CASSYDSAAYEQYF; cdr3_nt: TGTGCCAGCAGTTACGATAGCGCTGCCTACGAGCAGTACTTC
v_call: TRBV7-7; clone_size: -; d_call: -; j_call: TRBJ2-7; cdr3_aa: CASSLDKGSYEQYF; cdr3_nt: TGTGCCAGCAGCTTAGATAAGGGATCCTACGAGCAGTACTTC
v_call: TRBV7-2; clone_size: -; d_call: -; j_call: TRBJ1-2; cdr3_aa: CASSLRVFYGYTF; cdr3_nt: TGTGCCAGCAGCTTACGGGTTTTCTATGGCTACACCTTC
v_call: TRBV7-3; clone_size: -; d_call: -; j_call: TRBJ2-2; cdr3_aa: CASSKKGTGELFF; cdr3_nt: TGTGCCAGCAGCAAGAAGGGAACCGGGGAGCTGTTTTTT
v_call: TRBV5-1; clone_size: -; d_call: TRBD1; j_call: TRBJ1-3; cdr3_aa: CASSPTQGPLGNTIYF; cdr3_nt: TGCGCCAGCAGCCCGACACAGGGGCCTCTTGGAAACACCATATATTTT
v_call: TRBV19; clone_size: -; d_call: TRBD2; j_call: TRBJ2-1; cdr3_aa: CATTSGTSFNEQFF; cdr3_nt: TGTGCCACCACCTCCGGGACTAGCTTCAATGAGCAGTTCTTC
v_call: TRBV7-9; clone_size: -; d_call: TRBD1; j_call: TRBJ2-3; cdr3_aa: CASSLRQGADTQYF; cdr3_nt: TGTGCCAGCAGCCTCCGACAGGGGGCAGATACGCAGTATTTT